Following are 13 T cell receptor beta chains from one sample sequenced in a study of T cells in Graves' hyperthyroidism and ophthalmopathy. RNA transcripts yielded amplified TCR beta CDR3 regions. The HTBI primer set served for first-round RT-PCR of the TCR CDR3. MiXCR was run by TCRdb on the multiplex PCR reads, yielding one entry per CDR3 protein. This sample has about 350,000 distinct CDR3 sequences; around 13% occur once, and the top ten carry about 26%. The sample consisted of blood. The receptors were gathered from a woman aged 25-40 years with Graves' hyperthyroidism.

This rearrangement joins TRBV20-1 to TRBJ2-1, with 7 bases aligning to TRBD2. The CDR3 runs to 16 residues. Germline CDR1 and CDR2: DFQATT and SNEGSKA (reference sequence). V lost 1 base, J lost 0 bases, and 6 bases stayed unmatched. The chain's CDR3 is CSARGLLADSYNEQFF. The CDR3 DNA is TGCAGTGCTAGAGGGCTCCTAGCGGACTCCTACAATGAGCAGTTCTTC.

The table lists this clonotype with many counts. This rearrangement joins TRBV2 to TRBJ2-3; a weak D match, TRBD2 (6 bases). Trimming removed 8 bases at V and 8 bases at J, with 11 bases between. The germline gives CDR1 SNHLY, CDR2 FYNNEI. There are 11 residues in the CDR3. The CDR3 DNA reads TGTGCCAGCGGGGCGGGGCTTACGCAGTATTTT. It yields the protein CASGAGLTQYF.

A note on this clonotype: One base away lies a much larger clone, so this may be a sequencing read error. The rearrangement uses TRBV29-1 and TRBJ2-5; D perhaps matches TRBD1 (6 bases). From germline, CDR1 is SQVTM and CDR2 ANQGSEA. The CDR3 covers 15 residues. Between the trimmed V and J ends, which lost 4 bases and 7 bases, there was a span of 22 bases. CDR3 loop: CSVGDTYRERGTQYF. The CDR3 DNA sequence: TGCAGCGTTGGAGACACTTACAGGGAACGTGGGACCCAGTACTTC.

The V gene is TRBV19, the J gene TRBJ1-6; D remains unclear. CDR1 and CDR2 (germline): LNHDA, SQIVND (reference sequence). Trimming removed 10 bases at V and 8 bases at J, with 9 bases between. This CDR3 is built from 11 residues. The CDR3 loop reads CAIGVDSPLHF. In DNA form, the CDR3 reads TGTGCCATTGGGGTGGATTCACCCCTCCACTTT.

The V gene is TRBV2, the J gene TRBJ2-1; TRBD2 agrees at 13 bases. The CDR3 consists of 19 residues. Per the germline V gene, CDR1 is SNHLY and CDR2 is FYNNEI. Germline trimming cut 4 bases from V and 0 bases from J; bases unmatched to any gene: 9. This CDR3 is CASSGGGTSGAHSYNEQFF. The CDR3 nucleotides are TGTGCCAGCAGTGGCGGCGGGACTAGCGGGGCCCACTCCTACAATGAGCAGTTCTTC.

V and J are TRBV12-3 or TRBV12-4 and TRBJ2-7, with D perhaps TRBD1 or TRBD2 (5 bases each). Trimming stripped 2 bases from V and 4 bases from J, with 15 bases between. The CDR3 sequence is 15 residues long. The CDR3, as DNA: TGTGCCAGCAGTTTATACGGGACGGAATTATACGAGCAGTACTTC. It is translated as CASSLYGTELYEQYF.

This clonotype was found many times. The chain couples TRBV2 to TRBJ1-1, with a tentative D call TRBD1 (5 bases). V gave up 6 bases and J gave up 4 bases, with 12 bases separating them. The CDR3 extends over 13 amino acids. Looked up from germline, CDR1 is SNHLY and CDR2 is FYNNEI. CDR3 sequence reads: CASRLGGTTEAFF. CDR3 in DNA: TGTGCCAGCAGGCTGGGGGGTACCACTGAAGCTTTCTTT.

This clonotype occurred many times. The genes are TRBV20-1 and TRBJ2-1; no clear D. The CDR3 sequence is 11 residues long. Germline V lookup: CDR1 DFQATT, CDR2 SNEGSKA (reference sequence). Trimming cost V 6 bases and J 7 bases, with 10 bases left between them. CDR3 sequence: CSAVAWNEQFF. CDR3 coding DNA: TGCAGTGCCGTTGCTTGGAATGAGCAGTTCTTC.

CDR3 amino acids: CAIRDRVREQYF. The CDR3 region has the DNA TGTGCCATCAGGGACAGGGTACGCGAGCAGTACTTC. This sequence joins TRBV10-3 and TRBJ2-7, with 8 bases fitting TRBD1. Germline V lookup: CDR1 ENHRY, CDR2 SYGVKD. CDR3 size: 12 residues. With 6 bases clipped from V and 6 bases from J, the junction kept 4 bases outside the gene matches.

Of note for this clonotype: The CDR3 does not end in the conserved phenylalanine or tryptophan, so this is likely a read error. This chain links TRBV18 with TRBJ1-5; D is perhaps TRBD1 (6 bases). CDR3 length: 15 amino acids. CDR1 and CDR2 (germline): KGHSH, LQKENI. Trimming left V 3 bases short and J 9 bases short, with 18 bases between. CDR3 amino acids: CASSPVWGPEGPQHL. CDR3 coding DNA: TGTGCCAGCTCACCGGTCTGGGGGCCCGAGGGGCCCCAGCATCTT.

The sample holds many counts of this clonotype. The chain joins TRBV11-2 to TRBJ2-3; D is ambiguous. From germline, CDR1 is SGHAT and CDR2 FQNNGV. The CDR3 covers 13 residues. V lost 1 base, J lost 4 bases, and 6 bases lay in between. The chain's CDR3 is CASSLGPPDTQYF. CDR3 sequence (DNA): TGTGCCAGCAGCTTAGGACCGCCAGATACGCAGTATTTT. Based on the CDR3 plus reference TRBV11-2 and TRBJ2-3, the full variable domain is EAGVAQSPRYKIIEKRQSVAFWCNPISGHATLYWYQQILGQGPKLLIQFQNNGVVDDSQLPKDRFSAERLKGVDSTLKIQPAKLEDSAVYLCASSLGPPDTQYFGPGTRLTVL.

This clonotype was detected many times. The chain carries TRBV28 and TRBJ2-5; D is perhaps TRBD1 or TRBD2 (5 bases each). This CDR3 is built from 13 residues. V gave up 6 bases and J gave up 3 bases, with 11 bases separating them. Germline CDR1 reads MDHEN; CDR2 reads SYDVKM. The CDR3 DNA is TGTGCCAGCAGGTCGGGACGGGAAGAGACCCAGTACTTC. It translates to CASRSGREETQYF. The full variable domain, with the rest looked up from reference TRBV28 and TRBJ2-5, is DVKVTQSSRYLVKRTGEKVFLECVQDMDHENMFWYRQDPGLGLRLIYFSYDVKMKEKGDIPEGYSVSREKKERFSLILESASTNQTSMYLCASRSGREETQYFGPGTRLLVL.

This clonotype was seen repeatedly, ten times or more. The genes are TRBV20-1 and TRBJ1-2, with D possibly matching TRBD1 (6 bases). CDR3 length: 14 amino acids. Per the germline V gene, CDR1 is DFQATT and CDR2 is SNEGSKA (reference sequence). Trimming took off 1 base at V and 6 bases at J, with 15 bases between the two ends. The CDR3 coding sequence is TGCAGTGCTAGAGTTGTAGGACAGATCCATGGCTACACCTTC. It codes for CSARVVGQIHGYTF.